The 26 T cell receptor beta chains given below trace back to one sample, sequenced in a study of breast tumors, draining lymph nodes, adjacent tissues. TCRdb recomputed calls from the multiplex PCR reads with MiXCR, one row per CDR3 protein. The top ten clones hold 2% to 2.5% of a sample with approximately 120,000 distinct CDR3 sequences, 21% of them seen once. The lymph nodes were axillary draining lymph nodes from breast cancer patients. Sequencing was carried out using axillary lymph node tissue. These receptors were taken from a female donor with breast cancer. Some clones in this sample may be carry-over from other donors' samples.

This clonotype was detected many times. This chain connects TRBV27 to TRBJ2-7; the match to TRBD2 covers 9 bases. Looked up from germline, CDR1 is MNHEY and CDR2 is SMNVEV (reference sequence). Trimming removed 7 bases from V and 0 bases from J; junction bases left unmatched: 7. This CDR3 contains 15 residues. CDR3 protein: CASTPLAGNSYEQYF. CDR3 bases: TGTGCCAGCACGCCACTAGCGGGCAACTCCTACGAGCAGTACTTC.

This clonotype was seen ten or more times. The rearrangement uses TRBV2 and TRBJ1-2, with D hard to call. The CDR3 is 13 amino acids. Looked up from germline, CDR1 is SNHLY and CDR2 is FYNNEI. V was trimmed by 4 bases and J by 3 bases, leaving 9 bases between them. CDR3 nucleotide sequence: TGTGCCAGCAGTGTAGAGAGGGACTATGGCTACACCTTC. Amino acid sequence: CASSVERDYGYTF.

In the case of this clonotype: A read error may explain this, as a much larger clone is one base away. The chain employs TRBV9 and TRBJ2-3, with a weak D call TRBD2 (6 bases). The CDR3 is 14 amino acids. Germline CDR1 SGDLS, CDR2 YYNGEE. The CDR3 DNA follows: TGTACCAGCAGCGTAGGAGGGCGCACAGATACGCAGTATTTT. It translates to CTSSVGGRTDTQYF.

This clonotype was picked up a small number of times. The chain has TRBV6-1 and TRBJ2-1; 7 bases match TRBD2. CDR1 and CDR2 from the germline V gene are MNHNS and SASEGT. The V segment lost 6 bases and the J segment 1 base; nucleotides outside the gene matches: 12. The CDR3 sequence is 17 residues long. CDR3 nucleotides: TGTGCCAGCAGGACTGACCCGGGGCGGGAGTCCTACAATGAGCAGTTCTTC. It is translated as CASRTDPGRESYNEQFF.

This sequence joins TRBV25-1 and TRBJ1-1; D gene ambiguous. The CDR3 totals 13 residues. Germline lookup yields CDR1 MGHDK and CDR2 SYGVNS. V was shortened by 4 bases and J by 3 bases, with 9 bases between the two germline ends. DNA for the CDR3: TGTGCCAGCAGTGCAGAGGATTACACTGAAGCTTTCTTT. Encoded protein: CASSAEDYTEAFF.

In its sample, this clonotype was seen many times. J is TRBJ2-3 and V is TRBV7-9, with D possibly being TRBD1 or TRBD2 (5 bases each). Germline V gene data show CDR1 as SEHNR and CDR2 as FQNEAQ (reference sequence). CDR3 length equals 16 residues. The ends were cut back, 1 base at V and 2 bases at J, with 13 bases in the middle. The CDR3 DNA sequence: TGTGCCAGCAGCTTAGAAGTACGGGACCCCACAGATACGCAGTATTTT. Its protein is CASSLEVRDPTDTQYF.

This clonotype was seen at least ten times. V and J are TRBV12-3 or TRBV12-4 and TRBJ2-2, with D maybe TRBD1 (6 bases). The germline V and J ends were trimmed by 6 bases and 7 bases, with 12 bases remaining between them. The CDR3 length is 13 residues. The DNA for the CDR3 is TGTGCCAGCAGCCAGGGGTTCCGCGGGGAGCTGTTTTTT. Translating it yields CASSQGFRGELFF.

Concerning this clonotype: Its ends do not fully match the called genes, so a read error is possible. This chain joins TRBV7-9 and TRBJ2-4; 7 bases fit TRBD2. Germline V gene lookup returns CDR1 SEHNR and CDR2 FQNEAQ (reference sequence). The length of the CDR3 is 16 residues. This CDR3 reads CASSSLAATAKSIQYF. The CDR3 coding sequence is TGTGCCAGCAGCTCGCTAGCGGCTACCGCCAAAAGCATTCAGTACTTC.

Details on this clonotype: It may be a read error: a sequence one base away is much more abundant. This chain connects TRBV19 to TRBJ2-3, with a tentative D call TRBD1 (5 bases). The J call may be in error: the DNA end matches TRBJ1-5 better. The CDR3 runs to 20 residues. Germline CDR1 is LNHDA and CDR2 is SQIVND (reference sequence). The CDR3 reads CASSIGARNVGAHNTDTQHF. In DNA, the CDR3 is TGTGCCAGTAGTATAGGGGCGAGGAATGTCGGGGCCCATAACACAGATACGCAGCATTTT.

The rearrangement joins TRBV27 to TRBJ2-2, with 7 bases aligning to TRBD1. Per germline, CDR1 MNHEY and CDR2 SMNVEV (reference sequence). This CDR3 has 15 residues. After removal of 5 bases from V and 7 bases from J, the junction contained 10 bases not matched to a gene. CDR3 sequence reads: CASSIYRGDGGELFF. In nucleotides, the CDR3 is TGTGCCAGCAGTATATACAGGGGTGATGGCGGGGAGCTGTTTTTT.

A remark on this clonotype: The junction shows a germline mismatch at one end, possibly a read error. This chain uses TRBV24-1 with TRBJ2-7; 8 bases match TRBD1. The CDR3 covers 17 residues. The germline gives CDR1 KGHDR, CDR2 SFDVKD. CDR3 amino acids: CATSALLLDRASCEQYF. As DNA, the CDR3 is TGTGCCACCAGCGCCCTCCTATTGGACAGGGCCTCCTGCGAGCAGTACTTC.

About this clonotype itself: This sequence may be a read error, since a much larger clone differs from it by one base. This sequence joins TRBV11-3 and TRBJ2-1; no definite D call. Trimming took 5 bases from V and 7 from J, leaving 12 bases between them. This CDR3 has 13 residues. Germline CDR1 reads SGHNT; CDR2 reads YENEEA. In DNA, the CDR3 is TGTGCCAGCAGCCGGATAGGAAGGAATGAGCAGTTCTTC. Translated: CASSRIGRNEQFF.

This clonotype was recorded at least ten times. The J gene is TRBJ1-2, the V gene TRBV10-1; 9 positions agree with TRBD1. Germline V CDR1 and CDR2: WNHNN, SYGVQD (reference sequence). The J segment lost 10 bases and the V segment lost 2 bases, leaving 8 bases of the junction unmatched. This CDR3 contains 14 residues. The CDR3 coding sequence is TGCGCCAGCAGTGAGGCTCCGGGACAGGGTGCCTACACCTTC. Protein sequence: CASSEAPGQGAYTF.

This clonotype was seen at least ten times. The CDR3 loop reads CAWSVYYEQYF. Written as DNA, the CDR3 is TGTGCCTGGAGTGTGTACTACGAGCAGTACTTC. The chain uses TRBV30 and TRBJ2-7; D is ambiguous. This CDR3 contains 11 residues. From germline, CDR1 is GTSNPN and CDR2 SVGIG (reference sequence). V lost 0 bases and J 3 bases, leaving 3 bases between the germline ends. The variable domain in full, with the rest retrieved from reference TRBV30 and TRBJ2-7, is SQTIHQWPATLVQPVGSPLSLECTVEGTSNPNLYWYRQAAGRGLQLLFYSVGIGQISSEVPQNLSASRPQDRQFILSSKKLLLSDSGFYLCAWSVYYEQYFGPGTRLTVT.

Of note for this clonotype: A clone one base away is much larger, so this may be a read error. This chain uses TRBV10-3 with TRBJ2-7; D may be TRBD2 (6 bases). Germline lookup yields CDR1 ENHRY and CDR2 SYGVKD. Trimming took off 4 bases at V and 9 bases at J, with 13 bases between the two ends. The CDR3 covers 12 residues. In DNA form, the CDR3 reads TGTGCCATCAGTGTTACGGGAGACGGGCAGTACTTC. Translation: CAISVTGDGQYF.

With respect to this clonotype: A read error may explain this, as a much larger clone is one base away. This is likely a read error, given that the CDR3 carries no conserved phenylalanine or tryptophan at its end. J is TRBJ1-3 and V is TRBV19; TRBD1 matches 8 bases. CDR3 length: 17 residues. Germline values: CDR1 LNHDA, CDR2 SQIVND (reference sequence). Unmatched junction bases numbered 7, after V lost 3 bases and J lost 0 bases. The CDR3 nucleotides are TGTGCCAGTAGTATTGGACAGGGCTTAGACTCTGGAAACACCATATATCTT. It is translated as CASSIGQGLDSGNTIYL.

This clonotype was found many times. The chain links TRBV4-1 to TRBJ1-5, with a tentative D call TRBD1 (5 bases). In germline, CDR1 is MGHRA, CDR2 YSYEKL. This CDR3 has 15 amino acids. V was clipped by 0 bases and J by 3 bases, with 9 bases between them. This CDR3 is CASSQEARDNQPQHF. The CDR3 DNA reads as TGCGCCAGCAGCCAAGAAGCCAGGGACAATCAGCCCCAGCATTTT.

This clonotype was picked up many times. This chain links TRBV19 with TRBJ1-5, with no clear D. Trimming took off 3 bases at V and 7 bases at J, with 13 bases between the two ends. The length of the CDR3 is 14 residues. Germline CDR1 LNHDA, CDR2 SQIVND (reference sequence). The CDR3 DNA reads as TGTGCCAGTAGTATGATAGGGTCTGGACAGCCCCAGCATTTT. Its protein is CASSMIGSGQPQHF.

This clonotype was detected ten times or more. The rearrangement joins TRBV3-1 to TRBJ2-7; 12 bases are shared with TRBD2. The germline V gene has CDR1 LGHDT and CDR2 YNNKEL (reference sequence). V shed 2 bases, J shed 3 bases, and the junction held 5 bases outside the gene matches. The CDR3 totals 16 residues. In DNA form, the CDR3 reads TGTGCCAGCAGCCAAAGCGTACTAGCGGGAGGCTACGAGCAGTACTTC. Translated: CASSQSVLAGGYEQYF.

This clonotype was seen ten or more times. The gene calls are TRBV30 and TRBJ2-7, with 8 bases that match TRBD1. CDR1 and CDR2 from the germline V gene are GTSNPN and SVGIG (reference sequence). After removal of 4 bases from V and 1 base from J, the junction contained 6 bases not matched to a gene. CDR3 length: 14 residues. The CDR3 sequence is CAWTGTGGSYEQYF. The CDR3 coding sequence is TGTGCCTGGACGGGGACAGGTGGTTCCTACGAGCAGTACTTC.

This clonotype was counted at least ten times. The chain is built from TRBV5-8 and TRBJ2-1; TRBD2 matches at 8 bases. CDR3 length equals 15 residues. Germline trimming cut 3 bases from V and 8 bases from J; bases unmatched to any gene: 10. Germline V gives CDR1 SGHTS, CDR2 YDEGEE. DNA of the CDR3: TGTGCCAGCAGCTCGAGCGGGAGAGAATCCCATGAGCAGTTCTTC. Its protein product is CASSSSGRESHEQFF.

This clonotype was counted at least ten times. The J gene is TRBJ1-4, the V gene TRBV2; a weak D match, TRBD1 (5 bases). V dropped 10 bases and J dropped 8 bases, with 11 bases sitting between them. The CDR3 is 11 residues long. Germline V gene sequence: CDR1 SNHLY, CDR2 FYNNEI. For the CDR3, the DNA is TGTGCCAACCGACAGAGGGAAAAACTGTTTTTT. Its translation is CANRQREKLFF.

At least ten counts were recorded for this clonotype. The gene calls are TRBV5-1 and TRBJ2-3, with D possibly matching TRBD1 (6 bases). CDR1 and CDR2 from the germline V gene are SGHRS and YFSETQ. Trimming cost V 0 bases and J 0 bases, with 20 bases left between them. The CDR3 has 19 amino acids. The DNA of the CDR3 is TGCGCCAGCAGCTTGGGGCAGGGGCTTACGATTTCGAGCACAGATACGCAGTATTTT. Residues: CASSLGQGLTISSTDTQYF.

A remark on this clonotype: This sequence may be a read error, since a much larger clone differs from it by one base. This chain joins TRBV7-9 and TRBJ2-5; TRBD1 matches at 8 bases. CDR3 length equals 14 residues. In germline, CDR1 is SEHNR, CDR2 FQNEAQ (reference sequence). CDR3 sequence: CASSSTGGQEAQYF. For the CDR3, the DNA is TGTGCCAGCAGCTCAACAGGGGGACAAGAGGCCCAGTACTTC.

Worth noting for this clonotype: A read error may be the cause here, since a much bigger clone is one base away. The gene calls are TRBV6-5 and TRBJ2-3; 8 nucleotides line up with TRBD2. CDR1 is MNHEY and CDR2 is SVGAGI in the germline V gene. Trimming at V came to 4 bases and at J to 8 bases, leaving 8 bases not matched to a gene. The CDR3 consists of 14 residues. CDR3: CASSSAGVSGTQYF. The CDR3 nucleotides are TGTGCCAGCAGTTCAGCGGGAGTATCAGGTACGCAGTATTTT.

As for this clonotype: Possible read error: a much larger clone is one base away. The rearrangement joins TRBV12-3 or TRBV12-4 to TRBJ2-1, with TRBD2 matching over 9 bases. This CDR3 comprises 12 residues. Trimming cost V 7 bases and J 12 bases; bases outside gene matches: 7. The CDR3 loop reads CASTISGSGQFF. The DNA for the CDR3 is TGTGCCAGCACCATTAGCGGGAGTGGGCAGTTCTTC.